This paragraph covers one T cell receptor (beta chain) sequence. The sample is drawn from a study of identifying expanded T cells in peripheral blood. The protocol was immunoSEQ multiplex PCR, while the TCRdb copy is restricted to in-frame clones and leaves out a portion. The sample includes roughly 100,000 clones, approximately 90% of them seen just once. This CDR3 contains 14 residues. Unmatched junction bases numbered 3, after V lost 5 bases and J lost 0 bases. Germline CDR1 MNHEY, CDR2 SVGAGI. The V gene is TRBV6-5, the J gene TRBJ1-1; the match to TRBD1 covers 7 bases. The sequenced material came from blood. This sequence was found in a person aged 18 to 75 in good health. The CDR3 DNA reads TGTGCCAGCAGTCGGGACAGACTGAACACTGAAGCTTTCTTT. It codes for CASSRDRLNTEAFF.